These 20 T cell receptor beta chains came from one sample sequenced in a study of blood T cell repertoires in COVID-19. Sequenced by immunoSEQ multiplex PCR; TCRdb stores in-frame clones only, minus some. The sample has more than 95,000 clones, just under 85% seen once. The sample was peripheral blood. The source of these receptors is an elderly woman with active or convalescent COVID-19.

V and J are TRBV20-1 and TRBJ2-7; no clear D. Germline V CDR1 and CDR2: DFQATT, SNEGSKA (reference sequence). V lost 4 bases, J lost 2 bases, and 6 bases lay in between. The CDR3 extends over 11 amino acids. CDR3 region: CSAIATYEQYF. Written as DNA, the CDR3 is TGCAGTGCTATAGCAACCTACGAGCAGTACTTC.

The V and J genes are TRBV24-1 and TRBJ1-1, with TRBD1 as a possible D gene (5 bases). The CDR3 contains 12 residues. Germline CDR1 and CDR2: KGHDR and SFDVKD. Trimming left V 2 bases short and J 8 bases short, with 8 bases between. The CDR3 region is CATSDWTREAFF. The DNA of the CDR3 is TGTGCCACCAGTGATTGGACACGGGAAGCTTTCTTT.

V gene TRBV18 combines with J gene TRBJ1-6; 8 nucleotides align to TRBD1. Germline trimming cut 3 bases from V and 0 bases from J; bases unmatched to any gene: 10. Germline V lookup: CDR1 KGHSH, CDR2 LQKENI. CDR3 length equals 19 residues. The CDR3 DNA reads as TGTGCCAGCTCACCCAGGGGGCTTCCCCTCAGCTCCTATAATTCACCCCTCCACTTT. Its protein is CASSPRGLPLSSYNSPLHF.

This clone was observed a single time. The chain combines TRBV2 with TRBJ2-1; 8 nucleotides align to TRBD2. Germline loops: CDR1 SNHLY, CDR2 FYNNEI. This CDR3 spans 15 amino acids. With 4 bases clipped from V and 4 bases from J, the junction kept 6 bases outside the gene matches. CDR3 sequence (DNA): TGTGCCAGCAGTGTTCGGACTAGCTTGTACAATGAGCAGTTCTTC. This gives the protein CASSVRTSLYNEQFF.

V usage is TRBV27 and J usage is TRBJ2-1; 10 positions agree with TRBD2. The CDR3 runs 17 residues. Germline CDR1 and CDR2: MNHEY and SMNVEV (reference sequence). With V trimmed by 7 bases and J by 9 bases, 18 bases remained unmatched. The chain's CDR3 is CASTRGSGRARVSEQFF. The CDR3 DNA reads TGTGCCAGCACTCGCGGGAGCGGGAGGGCCAGGGTGAGTGAGCAGTTCTTC.

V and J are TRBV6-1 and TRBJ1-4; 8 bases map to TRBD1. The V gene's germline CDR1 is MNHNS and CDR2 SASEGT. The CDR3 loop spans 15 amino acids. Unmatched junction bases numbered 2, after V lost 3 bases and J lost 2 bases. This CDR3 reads CASSDGQGTNEKLFF. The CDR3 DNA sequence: TGTGCCAGCAGTGATGGACAGGGTACTAATGAAAAACTGTTTTTT.

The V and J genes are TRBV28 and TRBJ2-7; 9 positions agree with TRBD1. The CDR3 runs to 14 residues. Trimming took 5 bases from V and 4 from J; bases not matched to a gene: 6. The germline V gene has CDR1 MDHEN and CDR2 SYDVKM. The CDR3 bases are TGTGCCAGCAGTCCGGGACAGGGTTTTTACGAGCAGTACTTC. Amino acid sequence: CASSPGQGFYEQYF.

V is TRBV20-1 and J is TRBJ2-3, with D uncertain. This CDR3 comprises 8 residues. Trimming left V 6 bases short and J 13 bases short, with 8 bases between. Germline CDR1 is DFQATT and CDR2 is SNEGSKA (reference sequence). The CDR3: CSAYREYF. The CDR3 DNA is TGCAGTGCCTACAGAGAGTATTTT.

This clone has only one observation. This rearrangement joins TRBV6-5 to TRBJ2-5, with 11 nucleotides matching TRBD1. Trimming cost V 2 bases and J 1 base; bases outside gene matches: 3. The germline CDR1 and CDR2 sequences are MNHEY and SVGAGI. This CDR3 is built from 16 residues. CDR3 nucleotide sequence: TGTGCCAGCAGTTACACTGGGACAGGGGGCCAAGAGACCCAGTACTTC. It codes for CASSYTGTGGQETQYF.

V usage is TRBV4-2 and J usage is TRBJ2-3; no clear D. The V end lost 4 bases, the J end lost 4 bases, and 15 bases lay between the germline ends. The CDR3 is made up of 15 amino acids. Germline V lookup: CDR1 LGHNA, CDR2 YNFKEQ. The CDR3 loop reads CASSLTSGGADTQYF. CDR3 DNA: TGTGCCAGCAGCCTAACATCTGGCGGTGCAGATACGCAGTATTTT.

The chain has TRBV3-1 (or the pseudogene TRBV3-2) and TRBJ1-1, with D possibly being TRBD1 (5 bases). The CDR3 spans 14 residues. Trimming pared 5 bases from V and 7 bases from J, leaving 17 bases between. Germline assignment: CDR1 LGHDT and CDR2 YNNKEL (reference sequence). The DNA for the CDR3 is TGTGCCAGCAGCGAACCGGGGCGCGGGGGTGAAGCTTTCTTT. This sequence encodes CASSEPGRGGEAFF.

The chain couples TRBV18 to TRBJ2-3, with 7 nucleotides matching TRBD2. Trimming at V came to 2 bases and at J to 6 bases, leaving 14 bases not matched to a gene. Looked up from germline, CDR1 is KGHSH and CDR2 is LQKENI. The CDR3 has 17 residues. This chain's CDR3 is CASSPYYRSREWDTQYF. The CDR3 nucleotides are TGTGCCAGCTCACCATACTATAGGTCGCGGGAGTGGGATACGCAGTATTTT.

In DNA, the CDR3 is TGCAGCGTCCAGAGGATCTTCTATGGCTACACCTTC. As protein: CSVQRIFYGYTF. The chain has TRBV29-1 and TRBJ1-2; D not certain. The CDR3 spans 12 residues. Germline CDR1 reads SQVTM; CDR2 reads ANQGSEA. The V end was cut by 6 bases, the J end by 4 bases, with 12 bases between.

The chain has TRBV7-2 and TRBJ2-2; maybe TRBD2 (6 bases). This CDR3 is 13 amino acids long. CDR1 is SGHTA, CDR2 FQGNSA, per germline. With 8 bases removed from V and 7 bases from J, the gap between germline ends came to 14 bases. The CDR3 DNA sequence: TGTGCCAGCGGGCGGGACCTTAGCGGGGAGCTGTTTTTT. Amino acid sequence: CASGRDLSGELFF.

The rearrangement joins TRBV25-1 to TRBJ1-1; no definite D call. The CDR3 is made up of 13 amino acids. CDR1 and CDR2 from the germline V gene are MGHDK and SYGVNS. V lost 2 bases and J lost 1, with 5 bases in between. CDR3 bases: TGTGCCAGCAGTGAACCCCAGAACACTGAAGCTTTCTTT. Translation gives CASSEPQNTEAFF.

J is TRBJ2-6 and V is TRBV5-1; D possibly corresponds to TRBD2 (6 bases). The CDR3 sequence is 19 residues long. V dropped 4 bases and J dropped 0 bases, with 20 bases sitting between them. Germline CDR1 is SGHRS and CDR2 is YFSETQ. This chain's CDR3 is CASSGGGDWWISGANVLTF. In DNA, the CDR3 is TGCGCCAGCAGCGGAGGCGGGGACTGGTGGATCTCTGGGGCCAACGTCCTGACTTTC.

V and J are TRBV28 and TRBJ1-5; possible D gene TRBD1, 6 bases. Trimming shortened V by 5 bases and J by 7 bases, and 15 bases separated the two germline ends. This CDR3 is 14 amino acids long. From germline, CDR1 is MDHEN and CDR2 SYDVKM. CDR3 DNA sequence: TGTGCCAGCAGTCCTCAAGGGGGTATACAGCCCCAGCATTTT. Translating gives CASSPQGGIQPQHF.

CDR3 nucleotide sequence: TGCGCCAGCAGCTTGGTAGGGGGCTCTGGAAACACCATATATTTT. Amino acid sequence: CASSLVGGSGNTIYF. The genes are TRBV5-1 and TRBJ1-3; a weak D match, TRBD1 (6 bases). This CDR3 region has 15 residues. Germline lookup yields CDR1 SGHRS and CDR2 YFSETQ. The ends were cut back, 0 bases at V and 0 bases at J, with 7 bases in the middle.

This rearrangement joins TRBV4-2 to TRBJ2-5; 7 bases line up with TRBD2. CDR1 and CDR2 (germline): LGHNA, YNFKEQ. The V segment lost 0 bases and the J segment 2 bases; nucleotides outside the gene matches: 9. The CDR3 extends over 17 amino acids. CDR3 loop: CASSQDGLAAIQETQYF. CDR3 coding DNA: TGTGCCAGCAGCCAAGACGGCCTAGCGGCGATTCAAGAGACCCAGTACTTC.

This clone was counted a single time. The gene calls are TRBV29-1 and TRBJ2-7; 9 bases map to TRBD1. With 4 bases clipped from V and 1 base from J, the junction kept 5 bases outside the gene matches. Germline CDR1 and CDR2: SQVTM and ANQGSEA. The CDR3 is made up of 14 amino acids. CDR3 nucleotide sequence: TGCAGCGTTGCTAAAGGGACAGGGTCCTACGAGCAGTACTTC. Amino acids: CSVAKGTGSYEQYF.